Included here is one T cell receptor beta chain sequence, with context. What it recognizes is unknown. The entry originates in a study of T cell responses to AZD1222 COVID-19 vaccine. The protocol was immunoSEQ multiplex PCR, while the TCRdb copy is restricted to in-frame clones and leaves out a portion. Of some 190,000 clones listed, about 93% were seen once; the top ten hold approximately 1.8%. Study-wide results and limits: Increases in Spike-specific TCR breadth and depth were seen after two AZD1222 doses. No day 14 peak samples; only post-peak repertoires were characterized. Among spike-specific TCRs, nearly half reportedly target unmutated variant regions.

The receptor comes from an adult who received the AZD1222 COVID-19 vaccine. Here the sequenced sample was peripheral blood, taken 28 days after the second AZD1222 dose.

The CDR3 reads CASSLPGLGYEQYF. CDR3 DNA: TGTGCCAGCAGCCTACCGGGACTGGGCTACGAGCAGTACTTC. The rearrangement joins TRBV14 to TRBJ2-7, with D possibly TRBD2 on 6 matching bases. CDR1 SGHDN and CDR2 FVKESK come from the germline V gene. The CDR3 has 14 amino acids. Between the trimmed V and J ends, which lost 4 bases and 3 bases, there was a span of 13 bases.